This is a list of T cell receptor beta chains from one sample in a study of cytomegalovirus exposure and HLA in healthy donors. Sequencing was performed with immunoSEQ multiplex PCR; in TCRdb, only in-frame clones are kept and a portion is missing. The profile covers 150,000 to 200,000 clones, with around 75% appearing a single time and roughly 4.5% taken by the ten largest. The material sequenced was PBMCs. The source is a man between 18 and 35 years old in good health and CMV-seropositive. Both conserved end residues are part of each CDR3. A D gene is named only where the DNA matches it firmly. Size values are once, few and many counts, or a class for expanded clones, and some rows have none.

v_gene	abundance	j_gene	d_gene	CDR3aa	CDR3nt
TRBV9	few	TRBJ1-2	TRBD1	CASSVGHGQGGLGGYTF	TGTGCCAGCAGCGTAGGGCACGGACAGGGAGGGTTGGGCGGCTACACCTTC
TRBV7-9	.	TRBJ2-5	TRBD2	CASSRTAGGGSETQYF	TGTGCCAGCAGCCGCACAGCGGGGGGCGGTAGCGAGACCCAGTACTTC
TRBV6-1	.	TRBJ1-1	.	CASRDSLNTEAFF	TGTGCCAGCAGAGACAGCCTGAACACTGAAGCTTTCTTT
TRBV27	.	TRBJ1-6	.	CASSLSAGPYSPLHF	TGTGCCAGCAGTTTATCCGCCGGTCCGTATTCACCCCTCCACTTT
TRBV6-1	.	TRBJ2-1	.	CASSESGFRQFF	TGTGCCAGCAGTGAATCAGGGTTCAGGCAGTTCTTC
TRBV30	.	TRBJ1-6	TRBD1	CAATGLNSPLHF	TGTGCCGCGACAGGGCTAAATTCACCCCTCCACTTT
TRBV5-1	.	TRBJ2-2	TRBD1	CASNLGQGDGELFF	TGCGCCAGCAACTTGGGACAGGGGGACGGGGAGCTGTTTTTT
TRBV6-1	.	TRBJ1-1	TRBD1	CASSWGDRLTFF	TGTGCCAGCAGTTGGGGGGACAGACTTACCTTCTTT
TRBV6-1	.	TRBJ1-4	TRBD1	CASSPRTGVEKLFF	TGTGCCAGCAGTCCGCGGACAGGGGTTGAAAAACTGTTTTTT
TRBV18	.	TRBJ2-2	.	CASSVQGNTGELFF	TGTGCCAGCTCAGTCCAGGGCAACACCGGGGAGCTGTTTTTT
TRBV5-5	.	TRBJ1-5	TRBD1	CASSFERQGISNQPQHF	TGTGCCAGCAGCTTTGAAAGACAGGGGATTAGCAATCAGCCCCAGCATTTT
TRBV6-5	.	TRBJ2-3	TRBD2	CASSYRPREVPDTQYF	TGTGCCAGCAGTTACCGCCCGCGGGAGGTGCCGGATACGCAGTATTTT
TRBV6-5	.	TRBJ2-5	TRBD2	CASTQGGRETQYF	TGTGCCAGCACCCAGGGAGGGAGGGAGACCCAGTACTTC
TRBV5-6	.	TRBJ1-5	TRBD1	CASSKDRGQPQHF	TGTGCCAGCAGTAAGGACAGGGGGCAGCCCCAGCATTTT
TRBV11-2	once	TRBJ2-4	TRBD1	CASSLSGTGGDIQYF	TGTGCCAGCAGCCTAAGCGGGACAGGGGGTGACATTCAGTACTTC
TRBV6-5	.	TRBJ2-1	.	CASSLGHPLEQFF	TGTGCCAGCAGCTTGGGACACCCTCTTGAGCAGTTCTTC
TRBV9	.	TRBJ1-6	.	CASSVRGFNNSPLHF	TGTGCCAGCAGCGTAAGGGGGTTTAATAATTCACCCCTCCACTTT
TRBV7-2	.	TRBJ1-1	.	CASSLAEGGRMNTEAFF	TGTGCCAGCAGCTTAGCTGAGGGGGGGAGGATGAACACTGAAGCTTTCTTT
TRBV7-7	.	TRBJ2-5	TRBD2	CASSSGLAAQETQYF	TGTGCTAGCAGCTCTGGACTAGCGGCACAAGAGACCCAGTACTTC
TRBV13	.	TRBJ1-1	.	CASSTPLGSLEAFF	TGTGCCAGCAGCACCCCGCTGGGGAGCCTTGAAGCTTTCTTT
TRBV28	.	TRBJ2-5	TRBD2	CASSNQAGPQETQYF	TGTGCCAGCAGTAATCAAGCGGGGCCCCAAGAGACCCAGTACTTC
TRBV6-4	.	TRBJ2-1	.	CASSKEVGATEQFF	TGTGCCAGCAGTAAAGAGGTTGGAGCGACTGAGCAGTTCTTC
TRBV7-3	.	TRBJ2-5	.	CASSLRASQETQYF	TGTGCCAGCAGCTTAAGAGCGAGCCAAGAGACCCAGTACTTC
TRBV6-1	.	TRBJ2-2	TRBD2	CASKERGSTGELFF	TGTGCCAGCAAGGAGCGGGGGTCTACCGGGGAGCTGTTTTTT
TRBV11-3	.	TRBJ2-6	.	CASSKVGGGSGANVLTF	TGTGCCAGCAGCAAAGTCGGTGGAGGCTCTGGGGCCAACGTCCTGACTTTC
TRBV10-3	once	TRBJ2-5	.	CAISNRDSRETQYF	TGTGCCATCAGTAACCGGGACTCCCGGGAGACCCAGTACTTC
TRBV5-6	few	TRBJ1-5	TRBD1	CASSLGTGGYQPQHF	TGTGCCAGCAGCTTGGGGACAGGGGGGTATCAGCCCCAGCATTTT
TRBV28	few	TRBJ1-2	TRBD1	CASSLEGARVQGYGYTF	TGTGCCAGCAGTTTGGAGGGGGCGAGGGTCCAGGGCTATGGCTACACCTTC
TRBV5-1	.	TRBJ1-1	TRBD1	CASSLDRVTTEAFF	TGCGCCAGCAGCCTAGACAGGGTGACGACTGAAGCTTTCTTT
TRBV13	.	TRBJ1-5	.	CASSPDRAGKSNQPQHF	TGTGCCAGCAGCCCTGATAGGGCAGGGAAGAGCAATCAGCCCCAGCATTTT
TRBV28	once	TRBJ2-3	TRBD2	CASTLGLSPTDTQYF	TGTGCCAGCACCCTGGGACTATCGCCCACAGATACGCAGTATTTT
TRBV6-6	few	TRBJ2-1	TRBD1	CASSDKTGGEGEQFF	TGTGCCAGCAGCGATAAGACAGGGGGTGAGGGTGAGCAGTTCTTC
TRBV28	.	TRBJ1-1	TRBD1	CATIDPGQQNTEAFF	TGTGCCACTATAGACCCGGGACAGCAGAACACTGAAGCTTTCTTT
TRBV2	few	TRBJ1-5	.	CASSLYSNQPQHF	TGTGCCAGCAGTTTATATAGCAATCAGCCCCAGCATTTT
TRBV6-6	.	TRBJ1-6	.	CASRGAGSSYNSPLHF	TGTGCCAGCAGGGGGGCAGGGAGCTCCTATAATTCACCCCTCCACTTT
TRBV7-2	once	TRBJ2-1	TRBD2	CASSLGSGGPYNEQFF	TGTGCCAGCAGCTTAGGCAGCGGGGGGCCCTACAATGAGCAGTTCTTC
TRBV6-5	once	TRBJ2-5	.	CASSSPRSVQETQYF	TGTGCCAGCAGTTCCCCGCGGTCTGTCCAAGAGACCCAGTACTTC
TRBV5-4	.	TRBJ2-3	.	CASRSGPGVTDTQYF	TGTGCCAGCAGGTCGGGGCCGGGGGTCACAGATACGCAGTATTTT
TRBV20-1	.	TRBJ1-1	.	CSASSFTEAFF	TGCAGTGCTAGCAGTTTCACTGAAGCTTTCTTT
TRBV29-1	.	TRBJ2-3	TRBD1	CSVRGTGEALDTQYF	TGCAGCGTTAGGGGGACAGGCGAGGCCTTGGATACGCAGTATTTT
TRBV5-1	few	TRBJ2-1	TRBD2	CASSLGLASGGYNEQFF	TGCGCCAGCAGCTTGGGGCTAGCTAGCGGGGGTTACAATGAGCAGTTCTTC